Listed below are T cell receptor beta chains from one sample, sequenced in a study of metastatic and nonmetastatic thyroid tumors. Through MiXCR, TCRdb re-clonotyped the PCR reads. Among some 14,000 clones listed, around a third were seen once. The sample comprised tumor tissue. The receptor set was obtained from a male donor with papillary thyroid cancer or a benign thyroid nodule (not recorded which). Some clones in this sample may be carry-over from other donors' samples. CDR3s include the opening cysteine and the closing phenylalanine or tryptophan. The D gene is left open where the match is weak. Expanded clones are given a class, and other clones once, few, many or no size at all.

19 | TRBJ2-7 | TRBV20-1 | TRBD1 | few | CSARDTMEEWTGVNYEQYF | TGCAGTGCTAGAGATACAATGGAAGAATGGACAGGGGTAAACTACGAGCAGTACTTC
13 | TRBJ2-7 | TRBV20-1 | - | - | CSASHWGFYEQYF | TGCAGTGCTAGTCATTGGGGATTCTACGAGCAGTACTTC
15 | TRBJ2-3 | TRBV6-1 | - | - | CASSMLEGDTDTQYF | TGTGCCAGCAGCATGTTAGAGGGCGACACAGATACGCAGTATTTT
15 | TRBJ1-5 | TRBV11-2 | - | few | CSSSFAAGPNQPQHF | TGTTCCAGCAGCTTTGCAGCAGGGCCCAATCAGCCCCAGCATTTT
14 | TRBJ2-7 | TRBV19 | - | medium-sized | CASSILGTSYEQYF | TGTGCCAGTAGTATCTTGGGGACCTCCTACGAGCAGTACTTC
15 | TRBJ2-3 | TRBV12-3/TRBV12-4 | - | many | CASSSRDLDEDTQYF | TGTGCCAGCAGTTCCCGGGACTTAGACGAGGATACGCAGTATTTT
16 | TRBJ2-6 | TRBV7-3 | - | few | CASTPGGFGGANVLTF | TGTGCCAGCACCCCGGGTGGGTTCGGTGGGGCCAACGTCCTGACTTTC
13 | TRBJ1-2 | TRBV28 | - | - | CASMLSVNYGYTF | TGTGCCAGCATGTTATCGGTTAACTATGGCTACACCTTC
13 | TRBJ1-2 | TRBV6-1 | - | few | CASSGTWYYVYTF | TGTGCCAGCAGTGGGACATGGTATTATGTCTACACCTTC
18 | TRBJ1-3 | TRBV6-2/TRBV6-3 | - | few | CASSYSAPTVYSGNTIYF | TGTGCCAGCAGTTACTCAGCCCCGACAGTCTACTCTGGAAACACCATATATTTT
13 | TRBJ1-5 | TRBV10-3 | - | many | CAISDREKQPQHF | TGTGCCATCAGTGACAGGGAGAAGCAGCCCCAGCATTTT
15 | TRBJ2-7 | TRBV4-1 | TRBD2 | medium-sized | CASSQDSTSGYEQYF | TGCGCCAGCAGCCAAGATAGCACTAGCGGCTACGAGCAGTACTTC
17 | TRBJ2-1 | TRBV20-1 | - | - | CSDVGNRGRISYNEQFF | TGCAGTGACGTCGGGAATAGAGGGAGGATCTCCTACAATGAGCAGTTCTTC